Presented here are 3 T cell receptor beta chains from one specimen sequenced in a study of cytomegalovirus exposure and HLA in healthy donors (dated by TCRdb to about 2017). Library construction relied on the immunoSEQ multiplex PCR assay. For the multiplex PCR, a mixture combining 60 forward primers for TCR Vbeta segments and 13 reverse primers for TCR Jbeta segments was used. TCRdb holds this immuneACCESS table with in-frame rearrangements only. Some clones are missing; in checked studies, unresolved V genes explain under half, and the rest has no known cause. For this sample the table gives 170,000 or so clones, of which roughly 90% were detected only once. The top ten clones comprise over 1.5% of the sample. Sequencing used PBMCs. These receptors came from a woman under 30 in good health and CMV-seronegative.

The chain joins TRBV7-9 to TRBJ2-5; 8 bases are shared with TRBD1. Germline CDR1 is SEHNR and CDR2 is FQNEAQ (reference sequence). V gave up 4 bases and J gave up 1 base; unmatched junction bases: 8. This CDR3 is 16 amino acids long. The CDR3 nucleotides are TGTGCCAGCAGCTCCAGGGGGCCAGGTCTCCAAGAGACCCAGTACTTC. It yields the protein CASSSRGPGLQETQYF.

The CDR3 DNA reads as TGTGCCAGCAGCAGGACACCCGAGAGCTCCTACAATGAGCAGTTCTTC. Protein sequence: CASSRTPESSYNEQFF. V gene TRBV5-4 combines with J gene TRBJ2-1, with a possible D match to TRBD1 (5 bases). The CDR3 sequence is 16 residues long. Germline V lookup: CDR1 SGHNT, CDR2 YYREEE (reference sequence). With 4 bases removed from V and 0 bases from J, the gap between germline ends came to 14 bases. Filled out from reference TRBV5-4 and TRBJ2-1, the complete variable domain reads ETGVTQSPTHLIKTRGQQVTLRCSSQSGHNTVSWYQQALGQGPQFIFQYYREEENGRGNFPPRFSGLQFPNYSSELNVNALELDDSALYLCASSRTPESSYNEQFFGPGTRLTVL.

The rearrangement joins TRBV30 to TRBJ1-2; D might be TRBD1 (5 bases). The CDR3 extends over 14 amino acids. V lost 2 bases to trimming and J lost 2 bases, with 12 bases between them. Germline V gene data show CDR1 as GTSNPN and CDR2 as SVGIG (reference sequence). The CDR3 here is CAWSTRAENYGYTF. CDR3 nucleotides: TGTGCCTGGAGTACCAGGGCCGAAAACTATGGCTACACCTTC.